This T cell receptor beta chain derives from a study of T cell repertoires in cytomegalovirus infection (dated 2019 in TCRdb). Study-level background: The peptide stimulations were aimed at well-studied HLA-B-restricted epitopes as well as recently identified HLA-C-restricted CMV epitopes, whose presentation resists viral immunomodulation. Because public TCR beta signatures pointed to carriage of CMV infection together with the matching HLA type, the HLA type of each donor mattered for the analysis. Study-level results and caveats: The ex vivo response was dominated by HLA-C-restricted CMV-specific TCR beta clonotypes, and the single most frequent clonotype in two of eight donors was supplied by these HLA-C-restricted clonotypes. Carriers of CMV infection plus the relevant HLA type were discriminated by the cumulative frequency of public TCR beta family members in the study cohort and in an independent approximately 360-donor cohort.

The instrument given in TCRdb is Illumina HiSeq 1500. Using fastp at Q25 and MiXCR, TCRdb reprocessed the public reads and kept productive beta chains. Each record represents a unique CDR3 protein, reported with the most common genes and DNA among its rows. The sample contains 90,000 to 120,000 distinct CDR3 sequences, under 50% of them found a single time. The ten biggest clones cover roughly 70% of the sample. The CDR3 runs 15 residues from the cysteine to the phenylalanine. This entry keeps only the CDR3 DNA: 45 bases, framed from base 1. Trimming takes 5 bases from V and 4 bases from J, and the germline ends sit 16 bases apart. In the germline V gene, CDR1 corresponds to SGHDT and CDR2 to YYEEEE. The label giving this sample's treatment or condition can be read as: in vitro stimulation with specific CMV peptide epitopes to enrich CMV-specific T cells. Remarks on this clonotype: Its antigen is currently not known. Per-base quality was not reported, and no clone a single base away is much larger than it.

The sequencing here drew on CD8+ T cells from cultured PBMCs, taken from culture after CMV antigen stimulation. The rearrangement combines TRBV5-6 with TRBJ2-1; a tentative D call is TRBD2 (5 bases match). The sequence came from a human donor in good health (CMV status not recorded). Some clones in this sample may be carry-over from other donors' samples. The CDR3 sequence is CASRVGLDSYNEQFF. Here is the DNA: TGTGCCAGCAGGGTGGGGTTGGACTCATACAATGAGCAGTTCTTC.